The rows below give T cell receptor beta chains drawn from one sample of a study of blood T cell repertoires in COVID-19. Using immunoSEQ multiplex PCR, the repertoire was profiled, and TCRdb retains in-frame clones only, with some absent. Seen here are under 300,000 clones, more than 65% observed once, and the top ten hold under 4.5%. Sequences were obtained from peripheral blood. Receptor source: a middle-aged woman with active or convalescent COVID-19. Each CDR3 is given with its conserved first and last residue. The D gene is left open where the match is weak. Size is stated for part of the rows, as once, few or many counts, or as a class when the clone is expanded.

J gene: TRBJ1-3; V gene: TRBV5-1; D gene: .; clone size: .; CDR3 DNA: TGCGCCAGCAGCGTCGACAGATCTGGAAACACCATATATTTT; CDR3 protein: CASSVDRSGNTIYF
J gene: TRBJ1-2; V gene: TRBV14; D gene: TRBD1; clone size: .; CDR3 DNA: TGTGCCAGCAGCTGGGCAGGGGGTGTATATGGCTACACCTTC; CDR3 protein: CASSWAGGVYGYTF
J gene: TRBJ2-1; V gene: TRBV6-5; D gene: TRBD1; clone size: .; CDR3 DNA: TGTGCCAGCAGTTACTCCTGGGACAGCTCCTACAATGAGCAGTTCTTC; CDR3 protein: CASSYSWDSSYNEQFF
J gene: TRBJ1-1; V gene: TRBV2; D gene: TRBD1; clone size: .; CDR3 DNA: TGTGCCAGCACATGGGAACAGGGGGCGCCGAACACTGAAGCTTTCTTT; CDR3 protein: CASTWEQGAPNTEAFF
J gene: TRBJ1-5; V gene: TRBV28; D gene: .; clone size: .; CDR3 DNA: TGTGCCAGCAGCCTATTAGGGGGGGGACAGCCCCAGCATTTT; CDR3 protein: CASSLLGGGQPQHF
J gene: TRBJ2-4; V gene: TRBV13; D gene: TRBD1; clone size: .; CDR3 DNA: TGTGCCAGCAGCGTAACAACAGGGGGCGCCGGAAACATTCAGTACTTC; CDR3 protein: CASSVTTGGAGNIQYF
J gene: TRBJ2-1; V gene: TRBV28; D gene: TRBD2; clone size: few; CDR3 DNA: TGTGCCAGCAGTTTACAGACTAGCGGGAGGGTGGAGCAGTTCTTC; CDR3 protein: CASSLQTSGRVEQFF
J gene: TRBJ1-1; V gene: TRBV27; D gene: .; clone size: .; CDR3 DNA: TGTGCCAGCAGTTTATATGGGGCCACTGAAGCTTTCTTT; CDR3 protein: CASSLYGATEAFF
J gene: TRBJ2-2; V gene: TRBV5-1; D gene: TRBD1; clone size: few; CDR3 DNA: TGCGCCAGCAGCCTCACGACCGACAGGGAAATGTCCACCGGGGAGCTGTTTTTT; CDR3 protein: CASSLTTDREMSTGELFF
J gene: TRBJ2-3; V gene: TRBV7-6; D gene: .; clone size: .; CDR3 DNA: TGTGCCAGCAGCTTAGGCGGCTTCCTGAGGGGCACAGATACGCAGTATTTT; CDR3 protein: CASSLGGFLRGTDTQYF
J gene: TRBJ2-5; V gene: TRBV11-2; D gene: .; clone size: .; CDR3 DNA: TGTGCCAGCAGCTCGGACGGAAGAGGGCTCGGGGAGACCCAGTACTTC; CDR3 protein: CASSSDGRGLGETQYF
J gene: TRBJ1-2; V gene: TRBV3-1/TRBV3-2; D gene: .; clone size: .; CDR3 DNA: TGTGCCAGCAGCCCTAACTATCGACAGAACTCCTATGGCTACACCTTC; CDR3 protein: CASSPNYRQNSYGYTF
J gene: TRBJ2-6; V gene: TRBV10-3; D gene: TRBD1; clone size: .; CDR3 DNA: TGTGCCATCAGTGATAAGGGACAGGGGCTTTCTGGGGCCAACGTCCTGACTTTC; CDR3 protein: CAISDKGQGLSGANVLTF
J gene: TRBJ1-5; V gene: TRBV28; D gene: .; clone size: .; CDR3 DNA: TGTGCCAGCAGAACAGATAGCAATCAGCCCCAGCATTTT; CDR3 protein: CASRTDSNQPQHF
J gene: TRBJ2-7; V gene: TRBV3-1/TRBV3-2; D gene: .; clone size: once; CDR3 DNA: TGTGCCAGCAGCCAAGGAACTACTACGGTTGACGAGCAGTACTTC; CDR3 protein: CASSQGTTTVDEQYF
J gene: TRBJ1-2; V gene: TRBV5-6; D gene: .; clone size: .; CDR3 DNA: TGTGCCAGCAGCCGCGGGACGGTTACGGGTGGCTACACCTTC; CDR3 protein: CASSRGTVTGGYTF
J gene: TRBJ1-1; V gene: TRBV4-1; D gene: .; clone size: .; CDR3 DNA: TGCGCCAGCAGCCGAGCAGGGAAAGGCACTGAAGCTTTCTTT; CDR3 protein: CASSRAGKGTEAFF
J gene: TRBJ2-2; V gene: TRBV7-9; D gene: TRBD1; clone size: .; CDR3 DNA: TGTGCCAGCAGCCCCGGACAGGTCGGGGAGCTGTTTTTT; CDR3 protein: CASSPGQVGELFF
J gene: TRBJ1-6; V gene: TRBV7-3; D gene: .; clone size: few; CDR3 DNA: TGTGCCAGCAGCACAACAGGGCGTAATTCACCCCTCCACTTT; CDR3 protein: CASSTTGRNSPLHF
J gene: TRBJ1-4; V gene: TRBV6-1; D gene: TRBD1; clone size: many; CDR3 DNA: TGTGCCAGCAGTGAAAGGGACAGGTTGGGAGTAAAACTGTTTTTT; CDR3 protein: CASSERDRLGVKLFF
J gene: TRBJ2-3; V gene: TRBV10-3; D gene: .; clone size: .; CDR3 DNA: TGTGCCATCGGATGGCAGGGCCCCGATACGCAGTATTTT; CDR3 protein: CAIGWQGPDTQYF
J gene: TRBJ1-2; V gene: TRBV2; D gene: .; clone size: .; CDR3 DNA: TGTGCCAGCAGTGAAACAGGGTATGGCTACACCTTC; CDR3 protein: CASSETGYGYTF
J gene: TRBJ2-1; V gene: TRBV28; D gene: .; clone size: .; CDR3 DNA: TGTGCCAGCAGAGGACCACGGGGCAATGAGCAGTTCTTC; CDR3 protein: CASRGPRGNEQFF
J gene: TRBJ1-5; V gene: TRBV30; D gene: TRBD1; clone size: .; CDR3 DNA: TGTGCCTGGAGTCCTGCTGGACAGGGACGCAATCAGCCCCAGCATTTT; CDR3 protein: CAWSPAGQGRNQPQHF
J gene: TRBJ2-1; V gene: TRBV2; D gene: .; clone size: few; CDR3 DNA: TGTGCCAGCAGTGAAGCGTTCGTAGACTTCTATTACAATGAGCAGTTCTTC; CDR3 protein: CASSEAFVDFYYNEQFF
J gene: TRBJ1-1; V gene: TRBV5-1; D gene: TRBD1; clone size: .; CDR3 DNA: TGCGCCAGCAGCCCACAGGGGGCGAACACTGAAGCTTTCTTT; CDR3 protein: CASSPQGANTEAFF
J gene: TRBJ1-2; V gene: TRBV9; D gene: TRBD1; clone size: .; CDR3 DNA: TGTGCCAGCAGCGTAGACCCCTGGACAGGGGAGGGCTATGGCTACACCTTC; CDR3 protein: CASSVDPWTGEGYGYTF
J gene: TRBJ2-3; V gene: TRBV10-3; D gene: TRBD2; clone size: once; CDR3 DNA: TGTGCCATCAGGGGGACTAGCGACACAGATACGCAGTATTTT; CDR3 protein: CAIRGTSDTDTQYF
J gene: TRBJ1-1; V gene: TRBV10-2; D gene: TRBD1; clone size: .; CDR3 DNA: TGCGCCAGCAGTACGGGACAGGTCACTGAAGCTTTCTTT; CDR3 protein: CASSTGQVTEAFF
J gene: TRBJ1-1; V gene: TRBV3-1/TRBV3-2; D gene: TRBD1; clone size: .; CDR3 DNA: TGTGCCAGCAGCCAAGATCCGGGACAGGGTTTGAACACTGAAGCTTTCTTT; CDR3 protein: CASSQDPGQGLNTEAFF
J gene: TRBJ1-2; V gene: TRBV2; D gene: .; clone size: .; CDR3 DNA: TGTGCCAGCAGTGACCGAACCAGCTATGGCTACACCTTC; CDR3 protein: CASSDRTSYGYTF
J gene: TRBJ2-3; V gene: TRBV6-1; D gene: .; clone size: .; CDR3 DNA: TGTGCCAGCAGTGAGGGGGCACTACCCACAGATACGCAGTATTTT; CDR3 protein: CASSEGALPTDTQYF
J gene: TRBJ1-1; V gene: TRBV7-6; D gene: .; clone size: .; CDR3 DNA: TGTGCCAGCAGCTTAGTGCGGGACACTGAAGCTTTCTTT; CDR3 protein: CASSLVRDTEAFF
J gene: TRBJ1-5; V gene: TRBV19; D gene: .; clone size: .; CDR3 DNA: TGTGCCAGTAGTATATCCGTCCCGACAGCAAGGCAGCCCCAGCATTTT; CDR3 protein: CASSISVPTARQPQHF
J gene: TRBJ1-6; V gene: TRBV27; D gene: TRBD1; clone size: once; CDR3 DNA: TGTGCCAGCAGCATCACAGGGGGCATAGAGTCACCCCTCCACTTT; CDR3 protein: CASSITGGIESPLHF
J gene: TRBJ2-3; V gene: TRBV15; D gene: .; clone size: few; CDR3 DNA: TGTGCCACCAGCAGAGATATCATGCAGTACACAGATACGCAGTATTTT; CDR3 protein: CATSRDIMQYTDTQYF
J gene: TRBJ1-2; V gene: TRBV28; D gene: .; clone size: .; CDR3 DNA: TGTGCCAGCAGTCCACCTCCGGGGTCACTGTACTATGGCTACACCTTC; CDR3 protein: CASSPPPGSLYYGYTF
J gene: TRBJ1-6; V gene: TRBV5-6; D gene: TRBD1; clone size: .; CDR3 DNA: TGTGCCAGCTCCGAGGGGGCATTACCCCTCCACTTT; CDR3 protein: CASSEGALPLHF
J gene: TRBJ2-5; V gene: TRBV7-3; D gene: TRBD2; clone size: .; CDR3 DNA: TGTGCCAGCAGTGGCGGGGGAGGAGAGACCCAGTACTTC; CDR3 protein: CASSGGGGETQYF
J gene: TRBJ1-5; V gene: TRBV23-1; D gene: .; clone size: .; CDR3 DNA: TGCGCCAGCAGTCCCCACATCGATAGCAATCAGCCCCAGCATTTT; CDR3 protein: CASSPHIDSNQPQHF